The rows below give T cell receptor beta chains drawn from one sample of a study of T-cell reconstitution after alpha-beta-depleted transplantation in children. TCRdb re-called the PCR reads through MiXCR, storing one row per CDR3 protein. The table records about 20,000 distinct CDR3 sequences, 10% to 15% of them present only once. The specimen was PBMCs, mostly from graft donor cells, collected 60 days after TCRalphabeta/CD19-depleted stem cell transplant. The receptors stem from a female patient younger than 10 who had a stem cell transplant for congenital amegakaryocytic thrombocytopenia, so the T cells may come from the graft donor. Each CDR3 is given with its conserved first and last residue. Each record gives: V gene, clone size, CDR3 length, J gene, D gene, CDR3 DNA, CDR3 protein. The D gene is left open where the match is weak. The size entry is marked missing in some rows and otherwise reads once, few, many or a size class.

V gene: TRBV7-9
clone size: few
CDR3 length: 14
J gene: TRBJ2-1
D gene: TRBD2
CDR3 DNA: TGTGCCAGCAGCTTCGGCCTAGCGGGGGGTGGAGAGTTCTTC
CDR3 protein: CASSFGLAGGGEFF

V gene: TRBV30
clone size: many
CDR3 length: 14
J gene: TRBJ2-7
D gene: TRBD2
CDR3 DNA: TGTGCCTGGAGTGTAAGTCAGGGAGGGTACGAGCAGTACTTC
CDR3 protein: CAWSVSQGGYEQYF

V gene: TRBV20-1
clone size: many
CDR3 length: 14
J gene: TRBJ2-5
D gene: TRBD2
CDR3 DNA: TGCAGTACATTATGGGGACTAGCAGGGGAGACCCAGTACTTC
CDR3 protein: CSTLWGLAGETQYF

V gene: TRBV5-1
clone size: many
CDR3 length: 15
J gene: TRBJ2-7
D gene: .
CDR3 DNA: TGCGCCAGCAGCTTGTTCCCGGAGGGCCACGACGAGCAGTACTTC
CDR3 protein: CASSLFPEGHDEQYF

V gene: TRBV5-1
clone size: medium-sized
CDR3 length: 16
J gene: TRBJ1-5
D gene: .
CDR3 DNA: TGCGCCAGCAGCCCGGGGGGGGTGATGGGCAATCAGCCCCAGCATTTT
CDR3 protein: CASSPGGVMGNQPQHF

V gene: TRBV9
clone size: many
CDR3 length: 12
J gene: TRBJ2-1
D gene: .
CDR3 DNA: TGTGCCAGCAGCGTAGGCCAGAGTGAGCAGTTCTTC
CDR3 protein: CASSVGQSEQFF

V gene: TRBV7-2
clone size: many
CDR3 length: 14
J gene: TRBJ1-2
D gene: .
CDR3 DNA: TGTGCCAGCAGCCCTATCACAGGGCCCTATGGCTACACCTTC
CDR3 protein: CASSPITGPYGYTF

V gene: TRBV5-6
clone size: .
CDR3 length: 14
J gene: TRBJ1-6
D gene: .
CDR3 DNA: TGTGCCAGCAGCTTCATGACGACGGACTCACCCCTCCACTTT
CDR3 protein: CASSFMTTDSPLHF

V gene: TRBV12-3/TRBV12-4
clone size: few
CDR3 length: 15
J gene: TRBJ2-1
D gene: TRBD2
CDR3 DNA: TGTGCCAGCAGTTTACTAGCGGGAGTTTTGAATGAGCAGTTCTTC
CDR3 protein: CASSLLAGVLNEQFF

V gene: TRBV10-3
clone size: .
CDR3 length: 14
J gene: TRBJ2-7
D gene: .
CDR3 DNA: TGTGCCATCAGCTATGGACTCCTCCGCTACGAGCAGTACTTC
CDR3 protein: CAISYGLLRYEQYF

V gene: TRBV7-2
clone size: many
CDR3 length: 15
J gene: TRBJ1-5
D gene: .
CDR3 DNA: TGTGCCAGCAGCTTTGCGGGGCCGAGCAATCAGCCCCAGCATTTT
CDR3 protein: CASSFAGPSNQPQHF

V gene: TRBV7-2
clone size: many
CDR3 length: 16
J gene: TRBJ2-1
D gene: .
CDR3 DNA: TGTGCCAGCAGCTTAAGTTGGAAGACTATCATGAGTGAGCAGTTCTTC
CDR3 protein: CASSLSWKTIMSEQFF

V gene: TRBV5-1
clone size: many
CDR3 length: 15
J gene: TRBJ2-1
D gene: .
CDR3 DNA: TGCGCCAGCAGCTGGGGGGCGGGACAATACAATGAGCAGTTCTTC
CDR3 protein: CASSWGAGQYNEQFF

V gene: TRBV29-1
clone size: many
CDR3 length: 14
J gene: TRBJ2-7
D gene: TRBD2
CDR3 DNA: TGCAGCGTTGAAGATCGTCGCGGGAGCTACGAGCAGTACTTC
CDR3 protein: CSVEDRRGSYEQYF

V gene: TRBV6-2/TRBV6-3
clone size: many
CDR3 length: 14
J gene: TRBJ2-1
D gene: .
CDR3 DNA: TGTGCCAGCGGACAGCGGAACTCCTACAATGAGCAGTTCTTC
CDR3 protein: CASGQRNSYNEQFF

V gene: TRBV5-1
clone size: many
CDR3 length: 14
J gene: TRBJ2-7
D gene: TRBD2
CDR3 DNA: TGCGCCAGCAGCTTGGTAGCGGGATCCTACGAGCAGTACTTC
CDR3 protein: CASSLVAGSYEQYF

V gene: TRBV7-2
clone size: many
CDR3 length: 15
J gene: TRBJ2-7
D gene: .
CDR3 DNA: TGTGCCAGCAGCCCCCAACCCGGTGCTACCTACGAGCAGTACTTC
CDR3 protein: CASSPQPGATYEQYF

V gene: TRBV25-1
clone size: .
CDR3 length: 14
J gene: TRBJ1-6
D gene: .
CDR3 DNA: TGTGCCAGCAGTCGGTACAGGGCGCATTCACCCCTCCACTTT
CDR3 protein: CASSRYRAHSPLHF

V gene: TRBV6-5
clone size: many
CDR3 length: 12
J gene: TRBJ1-1
D gene: .
CDR3 DNA: TGTGCCAGCAGGGGAACGAACACTGAAGCTTTCTTT
CDR3 protein: CASRGTNTEAFF

V gene: TRBV7-9
clone size: many
CDR3 length: 12
J gene: TRBJ1-3
D gene: .
CDR3 DNA: TGTGCCAGCAGTTACATAGCAAACACCATATATTTT
CDR3 protein: CASSYIANTIYF

V gene: TRBV7-9
clone size: many
CDR3 length: 13
J gene: TRBJ2-7
D gene: .
CDR3 DNA: TGTGCCAGCAGCTTAGGGAAAGGGTTCGAGCAGTACTTC
CDR3 protein: CASSLGKGFEQYF

V gene: TRBV20-1
clone size: many
CDR3 length: 17
J gene: TRBJ2-7
D gene: TRBD2
CDR3 DNA: TGCAGTGCTAGAAATCATCCAGCGGGGACGAGCTCCTACGAGCAGTACTTC
CDR3 protein: CSARNHPAGTSSYEQYF

V gene: TRBV29-1
clone size: many
CDR3 length: 15
J gene: TRBJ2-7
D gene: TRBD1
CDR3 DNA: TGCAGCGTTGAAGATTGGGGACAGGGGGCAAACGAGCAGTACTTC
CDR3 protein: CSVEDWGQGANEQYF

V gene: TRBV5-1
clone size: many
CDR3 length: 11
J gene: TRBJ1-2
D gene: .
CDR3 DNA: TGCGCCAGCAGCTTGAACGGGATCTACACCTTC
CDR3 protein: CASSLNGIYTF

V gene: TRBV10-3
clone size: many
CDR3 length: 16
J gene: TRBJ2-3
D gene: TRBD2
CDR3 DNA: TGTGCCATCAGTAGTCCGAACGGGAGGGGTACAGATACGCAGTATTTT
CDR3 protein: CAISSPNGRGTDTQYF

V gene: TRBV20-1
clone size: many
CDR3 length: 14
J gene: TRBJ1-1
D gene: .
CDR3 DNA: TGCAGTGCTTTTAGGGGGGGGATGAACACTGAAGCTTTCTTT
CDR3 protein: CSAFRGGMNTEAFF

V gene: TRBV19
clone size: many
CDR3 length: 13
J gene: TRBJ2-3
D gene: .
CDR3 DNA: TGTGCCAGTAGTCCCGGGACAACAGATACGCAGTATTTT
CDR3 protein: CASSPGTTDTQYF

V gene: TRBV5-6
clone size: .
CDR3 length: 16
J gene: TRBJ2-2
D gene: TRBD2
CDR3 DNA: TGTGCCAGCAGCTTGCCGGGACTAGCTTCCACCGGGGAGCTGTTTTTT
CDR3 protein: CASSLPGLASTGELFF

V gene: TRBV12-3/TRBV12-4
clone size: many
CDR3 length: 16
J gene: TRBJ1-6
D gene: .
CDR3 DNA: TGTGCCAGCACCCCGGCCCTCAGCTCCTATAATTCACCCCTCCACTTT
CDR3 protein: CASTPALSSYNSPLHF